These T cell receptor beta chains were read from a single sample in a study of response to subunit inactivated influenza vaccine. TCRdb analysed the RT-PCR reads with MiXCR anew, one entry per CDR3 protein. Of about 500,000 distinct CDR3 sequences listed, approximately 15% are singletons. The sequenced sample was CD4+ T cells sorted from PBMCs, obtained less than 30 months after vaccination. These receptors all stem from a man between 50 and 75 years old who received an inactivated influenza vaccine. Each CDR3 is given with its conserved first and last residue. A D gene is named only where the DNA matches it firmly. Size values are once, few and many counts, or a class for expanded clones, and some rows have none.

v_gene,abundance,d_gene,j_gene,CDR3aa,CDR3nt
TRBV28,NA,TRBD1,TRBJ1-2,CASRRAGQSKGGYTF,TGTGCCAGCAGAAGAGCGGGACAGTCTAAAGGGGGCTACACCTTC
TRBV20-1,NA,NA,TRBJ1-6,CSARAMTDSPLHF,TGCAGTGCTAGAGCGATGACTGATTCACCCCTCCACTTT
TRBV28,NA,TRBD2,TRBJ2-5,CASSLTSRETQYF,TGTGCCAGCAGTTTGACTAGCCGGGAGACCCAGTACTTC
TRBV6-5,few,NA,TRBJ1-2,CASSYSTSVNYGYTF,TGTGCCAGCAGTTACTCGACATCTGTTAACTATGGCTACACCTTC
TRBV2,NA,NA,TRBJ2-2,CASSELDAGELFF,TGTGCCAGCAGTGAATTGGATGCCGGGGAGCTGTTTTTT
TRBV12-3/TRBV12-4,NA,NA,TRBJ2-2,CASTERARRRELFF,TGTGCCAGCACCGAGCGGGCCCGTCGTCGGGAGCTGTTTTTT
TRBV6-2/TRBV6-3,NA,NA,TRBJ2-7,CASSTLLGRGYEQYF,TGTGCCAGCAGTACCCTTCTTGGTCGTGGCTACGAGCAGTACTTC
TRBV12-3/TRBV12-4,NA,NA,TRBJ2-5,CASSTHSWLGETQYF,TGTGCCAGCAGTACACATTCCTGGCTGGGGGAGACCCAGTACTTC
TRBV5-1,NA,NA,TRBJ2-7,CASSWTELYEQYF,TGCGCCAGCAGCTGGACAGAGCTCTACGAGCAGTACTTC
TRBV29-1,many,NA,TRBJ1-2,CSVEARPRYGYTF,TGCAGCGTTGAAGCGCGGCCGCGCTATGGCTACACCTTC
TRBV7-2,few,NA,TRBJ2-1,CASSLATSSPYNEQFF,TGTGCCAGCAGCTTAGCTACTAGCTCTCCCTACAATGAGCAGTTCTTC
TRBV29-1,few,NA,TRBJ2-1,CSVDGTSRYNEQFF,TGCAGCGTTGACGGGACGTCACGTTACAATGAGCAGTTCTTC
TRBV11-2,few,TRBD2,TRBJ2-1,CASSLALADYNEQFF,TGTGCCAGCAGCTTGGCGCTAGCGGACTACAATGAGCAGTTCTTC
TRBV11-2,few,NA,TRBJ1-1,CASSHPLRDLAEAFF,TGTGCCAGCAGCCATCCCTTGAGGGACCTCGCTGAAGCTTTCTTT
TRBV3-1,NA,TRBD1,TRBJ2-1,CASSQGRGLGNEQFF,TGTGCCAGCAGCCAAGGCAGGGGGCTGGGCAATGAGCAGTTCTTC
TRBV6-5,many,TRBD1,TRBJ1-5,CASSTRQGNQPQHF,TGTGCCAGCAGTACACGACAGGGGAATCAGCCCCAGCATTTT
TRBV20-1,NA,NA,TRBJ2-1,CSARGISSYNEQFF,TGCAGTGCTAGGGGAATAAGCTCCTACAATGAGCAGTTCTTC
TRBV29-1,NA,TRBD2,TRBJ2-3,CSVGGTSGSSVTDTQYF,TGCAGCGTTGGAGGGACTAGCGGGAGTAGTGTCACAGATACGCAGTATTTT
TRBV7-2,many,NA,TRBJ2-5,CASSLGTQETQYF,TGCGCCAGCAGCTTGGGAACCCAAGAGACCCAGTACTTC
TRBV9,NA,TRBD2,TRBJ2-1,CASSPPGLAGSEQFF,TGTGCCAGCAGCCCTCCGGGACTAGCGGGTTCTGAGCAGTTCTTC
TRBV6-2/TRBV6-3,few,NA,TRBJ1-2,CASSEPGSYGYTF,TGTGCCAGCAGCGAGCCGGGGTCTTATGGCTACACCTTC
TRBV12-3/TRBV12-4,NA,TRBD2,TRBJ2-1,CASSHGLGGVEQFF,TGTGCCAGCAGCCACGGATTGGGAGGGGTAGAACAGTTCTTC
TRBV7-9,NA,TRBD1,TRBJ1-2,CASSLARTGYGYTF,TGTGCCAGCAGCTTAGCCCGGACAGGCTATGGCTACACCTTC
TRBV10-3,NA,TRBD1,TRBJ1-3,CAISTGTGTGDTIYF,TGTGCCATCAGCACCGGGACGGGGACAGGAGACACCATATATTTT
TRBV6-5,NA,NA,TRBJ2-5,CASSYSTTGERKTQYF,TGTGCCAGCAGTTACTCGACTACGGGGGAAAGAAAGACCCAGTACTTC